This TCR beta chain was identified in a study of patients and donors after allogeneic stem cell transplantation. One entry per CDR3 protein, called by TCRdb with MiXCR from the RT-PCR reads. The table records about 960,000 distinct CDR3 sequences, roughly 18% of them present only once. This CDR3 has 13 amino acids. The germline CDR1 and CDR2 sequences are MGHDK and SYGVNS. V was trimmed by 3 bases and J by 15 bases, leaving 18 bases between them. J is TRBJ1-5 and V is TRBV25-1; D unresolved. This sequence originates from a human donor who was either an allogeneic HSCT recipient or a stem cell or donor lymphocyte infusion donor (not recorded which). It is not recorded whose cells these are; they may come from a transplant donor. The sequencing sample was made of blood, either unsorted or a sorted T cell fraction (not recorded which). The CDR3 DNA reads TGTGCCAGCAGTGACCCATCGACCTCCCGTCGGCATTTT. It yields the protein CASSDPSTSRRHF.